The 32 T cell receptor beta chains presented below share a single source sample, sequenced in a study of T-cell memory formation after mild COVID-19. TCRdb re-derived calls from the 5' RACE reads in MiXCR, one entry per CDR3 protein. The sample lists about 620,000 distinct CDR3 sequences, approximately 19% occurring once. Sequencing used PBMCs or a T cell subset sorted from them (not recorded which). The receptors come from an adult woman who had mild COVID-19 (a few samples of this study predate the infection). Cell type and time point are not known.

The V and J genes are TRBV20-1 and TRBJ1-2; no firm D call. Trimming stripped 5 bases from V and 0 bases from J, with 10 bases between. This CDR3 spans 13 amino acids. CDR1 and CDR2 (germline): DFQATT, SNEGSKA (reference sequence). The CDR3 DNA reads TGCAGTGCTGGGGTCGGGGCTAACTATGGCTACACCTTC. Amino acid sequence: CSAGVGANYGYTF.

This clonotype has a handful of counts. V is TRBV7-9 and J is TRBJ2-2; no reliable D call. The germline gives CDR1 SEHNR, CDR2 FQNEAQ (reference sequence). V was pared by 5 bases and J by 7 bases, with 11 bases between. This CDR3 has 13 amino acids. CDR3 bases: TGTGCCAGCAGCCTTGATACCAACGGGGAGCTGTTTTTT. It is translated as CASSLDTNGELFF. The full variable domain, its missing parts supplied by reference TRBV7-9 and TRBJ2-2, is DTGVSQNPRHKITKRGQNVTFRCDPISEHNRLYWYRQTLGQGPEFLTYFQNEAQLEKSRLLSDRFSAERPKGSFSTLEIQRTEQGDSAMYLCASSLDTNGELFFGEGSRLTVL.

This clonotype was counted only a few times. The chain is built from TRBV5-1 and TRBJ1-2, with D perhaps matching TRBD1 (5 bases). V was shortened by 0 bases and J by 4 bases, with 10 bases between the two germline ends. Germline V gene data show CDR1 as SGHRS and CDR2 as YFSETQ. The CDR3 sequence is 14 residues long. The CDR3 sequence: CASSLEGSGYGYTF. CDR3 coding DNA: TGCGCCAGCAGCTTGGAGGGGAGTGGCTATGGCTACACCTTC.

The rearrangement uses TRBV29-1 and TRBJ2-1, with 9 bases aligning to TRBD2. Trimming took 5 bases from V and 0 from J; bases not matched to a gene: 5. The length of the CDR3 is 15 residues. Germline V CDR1 and CDR2: SQVTM, ANQGSEA. CDR3 sequence: CSVIGRGGSYNEQFF. The CDR3 nucleotides read TGCAGCGTTATTGGGCGGGGGGGCTCCTACAATGAGCAGTTCTTC.

This clonotype showed up just a few times. V and J are TRBV7-9 and TRBJ1-5; D perhaps matches TRBD1 (5 bases). Germline CDR1 reads SEHNR; CDR2 reads FQNEAQ (reference sequence). CDR3 length: 15 residues. V dropped 5 bases and J dropped 2 bases, with 13 bases sitting between them. The CDR3 sequence is CASSPDSGGNQPQHF. The DNA for the CDR3 is TGTGCCAGCAGCCCTGACAGCGGGGGCAATCAGCCCCAGCATTTT.

This clonotype was seen only a few times. This chain uses TRBV12-3 or TRBV12-4 with TRBJ2-3; the D call may be TRBD1 or TRBD2 (5 bases each). Between the trimmed V and J ends, which lost 3 bases and 1 base, there was a span of 11 bases. This CDR3 has 15 residues. CDR3 DNA: TGTGCCAGCAGTTTCAGGGTTAGCGGCACAGATACGCAGTATTTT. It yields the protein CASSFRVSGTDTQYF.

V and J are TRBV7-8 and TRBJ2-6, with 9 bases fitting TRBD1. The CDR3 spans 19 residues. The V segment lost 6 bases and the J segment 0 bases; nucleotides outside the gene matches: 12. CDR1 is SGHVS, CDR2 FQNEAQ, per germline. The CDR3 loop reads CASSSGTGKGLSGANVLTF. CDR3 coding DNA: TGTGCCAGCAGTTCGGGGACAGGGAAAGGCCTCTCTGGGGCCAACGTCCTGACTTTC.

This clonotype was picked up a small number of times. The chain combines TRBV5-1 with TRBJ2-1; TRBD2 agrees at 7 bases. This CDR3 is 16 amino acids long. From germline, CDR1 is SGHRS and CDR2 YFSETQ. J gave up 3 bases and V 4 bases, and 10 bases lay outside the gene matches. The CDR3 bases are TGCGCCAGCAGCAGTGGAGCAGCGGGAAGCTACAATGAGCAGTTCTTC. This encodes CASSSGAAGSYNEQFF.

The chain employs TRBV19 and TRBJ2-1, with 11 bases fitting TRBD2. This CDR3 is built from 15 residues. Losses at the gene ends were 5 bases for V and 5 bases for J; bases not matched to a gene: 5. Germline CDR1 and CDR2: LNHDA and SQIVND (reference sequence). CDR3 nucleotide sequence: TGTGCCAGTAGTGCCCTAGCGGGGGGCCACAATGAGCAGTTCTTC. The encoded protein is CASSALAGGHNEQFF.

Many counts were recorded for this clonotype. The CDR3 sequence is CSAEDLSNSYEQYF. DNA of the CDR3: TGCAGTGCTGAGGACCTATCTAATTCCTACGAGCAGTACTTC. The V and J genes are TRBV20-1 and TRBJ2-7; D gene unclear. The V gene's germline CDR1 is DFQATT and CDR2 SNEGSKA (reference sequence). This CDR3 is built from 14 residues. Trimming left V 5 bases short and J 1 base short, with 15 bases between.

This clonotype was detected many times. The rearrangement joins TRBV3-1 to TRBJ2-7; the match to TRBD2 covers 9 bases. Germline values: CDR1 LGHDT, CDR2 YNNKEL (reference sequence). The CDR3 is 14 amino acids. Unmatched junction bases numbered 10, after V lost 7 bases and J lost 6 bases. Written as DNA, the CDR3 is TGTGCCAGCACCCCCGCTAGCGGGGTTTTCGAGCAGTACTTC. Encoded protein: CASTPASGVFEQYF.

The genes are TRBV18 and TRBJ2-5; 9 nucleotides line up with TRBD1. Germline lookup yields CDR1 KGHSH and CDR2 LQKENI. The V segment lost 3 bases and the J segment 1 base; nucleotides outside the gene matches: 12. CDR3 length: 18 residues. CDR3 coding DNA: TGTGCCAGCTCACCGCCTCCCGGGACAGGGAGGATCCAAGAGACCCAGTACTTC. Translation gives CASSPPPGTGRIQETQYF.

This clonotype was observed many times. This chain uses TRBV7-2 with TRBJ2-1; D gene ambiguous. CDR1 and CDR2 from the germline V gene are SGHTA and FQGNSA. The CDR3 has 15 residues. V was pared by 0 bases and J by 6 bases, with 12 bases between. CDR3 loop: CASSLARLEVNEQFF. In DNA form, the CDR3 reads TGTGCCAGCAGCTTAGCGCGGCTAGAGGTCAATGAGCAGTTCTTC.

The DNA for the CDR3 is TGTGCCACCAGTGCCCCAGATGAGCAGTTCTTC. This gives the protein CATSAPDEQFF. This sequence joins TRBV24-1 and TRBJ2-1; D remains ambiguous. The CDR3 is made up of 11 amino acids. V was trimmed by 5 bases and J by 8 bases, leaving 6 bases between them. Germline-derived CDR1 and CDR2 are KGHDR and SFDVKD.

This clonotype was counted ten times or more. The rearrangement joins TRBV3-1 to TRBJ1-1; D unclear. The CDR3 has 11 residues. From germline, CDR1 is LGHDT and CDR2 YNNKEL (reference sequence). Between the trimmed V and J ends, which lost 3 bases and 7 bases, there was a span of 6 bases. As DNA, the CDR3 is TGTGCCAGCAGCCAGTTTTATGAAGCTTTCTTT. This sequence encodes CASSQFYEAFF.

This clonotype has more than one count but fewer than ten. The chain uses TRBV29-1 and TRBJ1-1; 10 positions agree with TRBD1. Germline-derived CDR1 and CDR2 are SQVTM and ANQGSEA. The trim removed 7 bases at V and 4 bases at J, leaving 6 bases unmatched. This CDR3 spans 13 amino acids. DNA of the CDR3: TGCAGCGGGTGGGACAGGGGCAGCACTGAAGCTTTCTTT. Its protein product is CSGWDRGSTEAFF.

V usage is TRBV7-2 and J usage is TRBJ2-7; D might be TRBD2 (6 bases). The ends were cut back, 5 bases at V and 0 bases at J, with 17 bases in the middle. Germline V lookup: CDR1 SGHTA, CDR2 FQGNSA. This CDR3 has 16 residues. Here the CDR3 DNA reads TGTGCCAGCAGCGCCGGGGGAGGCCCTTACTCCTACGAGCAGTACTTC. Amino acid sequence: CASSAGGGPYSYEQYF.

The gene calls are TRBV9 and TRBJ1-1; unclear D gene. Germline CDR1 and CDR2: SGDLS and YYNGEE. This CDR3 is 14 amino acids long. Trimming stripped 0 bases from V and 1 base from J, with 7 bases between. The CDR3 reads CASSVGPENTEAFF. The CDR3 region has the DNA TGTGCCAGCAGCGTAGGGCCAGAGAACACTGAAGCTTTCTTT.

The chain carries TRBV12-3 or TRBV12-4 and TRBJ1-5; no clear D gene. This CDR3 has 12 residues. The V gene lost 5 bases and the J gene lost 9 bases, with 11 bases spanning the gap. CDR3 amino acids: CASSPINRPQHF. In nucleotides, the CDR3 is TGTGCCAGCAGTCCGATTAACCGGCCCCAGCATTTT.

The chain has TRBV20-1 and TRBJ2-7, with unresolved D. V lost 6 bases and J 1 base, leaving 4 bases between the germline ends. From germline, CDR1 is DFQATT and CDR2 SNEGSKA (reference sequence). This CDR3 is built from 10 residues. CDR3 sequence (DNA): TGCAGTGCAATGTCCTACGAGCAGTACTTC. It translates to CSAMSYEQYF.

Only a few counts were recorded for this clonotype. V gene TRBV14 combines with J gene TRBJ2-5; TRBD2 matches 10 bases. Germline V gene sequence: CDR1 SGHDN, CDR2 FVKESK. The V gene end was trimmed by 6 bases and the J gene end by 4 bases; junction bases not matched to a gene: 8. This CDR3 contains 15 residues. The CDR3 DNA reads as TGTGCCAGCAGTCCTAGCGGGAGATGGGGAGAGACCCAGTACTTC. It is translated as CASSPSGRWGETQYF.

The rearrangement links TRBV5-5 to TRBJ2-2; 7 nucleotides agree with TRBD1. The length of the CDR3 is 17 residues. V was pared by 0 bases and J by 4 bases, with 9 bases of the junction left unmatched. The germline CDR1 and CDR2 sequences are SGHKS and YYEKEE (reference sequence). CDR3 protein: CASSLDSGTVFTGELFF. Here the CDR3 DNA reads TGTGCCAGCAGCTTGGATAGTGGGACAGTATTCACCGGGGAGCTGTTTTTT.

This clonotype showed up just a few times. CDR3: CASSLVQGEIETQYF. The CDR3 coding sequence is TGCGCCAGCAGCTTGGTACAGGGGGAAATCGAGACCCAGTACTTC. The V call is TRBV5-1, the J call TRBJ2-5, with 8 bases lining up with TRBD1. Germline V gene data show CDR1 as SGHRS and CDR2 as YFSETQ. This CDR3 has 15 residues. J was trimmed by 5 bases and V by 0 bases; bases with no gene match: 6.

This rearrangement joins TRBV15 to TRBJ2-1, with unresolved D. The germline V gene encodes CDR1 LNHNV and CDR2 YYDKDF (reference sequence). The V end was cut by 5 bases, the J end by 0 bases, with 11 bases between. The CDR3 runs to 15 residues. CDR3 nucleotide sequence: TGTGCCACCAGCGTCGGACCGAGCTCCTACAATGAGCAGTTCTTC. Translated, it gives CATSVGPSSYNEQFF.

The rearrangement uses TRBV4-2 and TRBJ2-3, with 9 nucleotides matching TRBD2. The CDR3 sequence is 18 residues long. Germline-derived CDR1 and CDR2 are LGHNA and YNFKEQ. The V segment lost 0 bases and the J segment 1 base; nucleotides outside the gene matches: 8. In DNA form, the CDR3 reads TGTGCCAGCAGCCAAGAATCATCGTCTAGCGGGGGCACAGATACGCAGTATTTT. Amino acids: CASSQESSSSGGTDTQYF.

This sequence joins TRBV27 and TRBJ1-5; the match to TRBD1 covers 10 bases. CDR3 size: 14 residues. Germline V gene data show CDR1 as MNHEY and CDR2 as SMNVEV (reference sequence). V was pared by 5 bases and J by 6 bases, with 4 bases of the junction left unmatched. This CDR3 reads CASSPRTGGQPQHF. CDR3 in DNA: TGTGCCAGCAGTCCGCGGACAGGGGGTCAGCCCCAGCATTTT.

This clonotype was picked up a small number of times. The chain couples TRBV5-4 to TRBJ2-5; no clear D gene. Germline CDR1 is SGHNT and CDR2 is YYREEE (reference sequence). The V end was cut by 0 bases, the J end by 5 bases, with 17 bases between. The CDR3 covers 16 residues. CDR3 in DNA: TGTGCCAGCAGCTTGGGGGGTCCGCGCCGGAAGGAGACCCAGTACTTC. It specifies CASSLGGPRRKETQYF.

As DNA, the CDR3 is TGTGCCAGCAGCGAGAATACGGACTACAATGAGCAGTTCTTC. Its protein is CASSENTDYNEQFF. The V and J genes are TRBV11-2 and TRBJ2-1; D gene uncertain. V gave up 5 bases and J gave up 3 bases, with 11 bases separating them. The CDR3 is 14 amino acids. Germline lookup yields CDR1 SGHAT and CDR2 FQNNGV.

The chain recombines TRBV24-1 with TRBJ2-1; 8 bases fit TRBD2. The J segment lost 8 bases and the V segment lost 0 bases, leaving 8 bases of the junction unmatched. Germline CDR1 and CDR2: KGHDR and SFDVKD. The CDR3 consists of 16 residues. CDR3 bases: TGTGCCACCAGTGATTTGCATTTAGCGGGAACCCATGAGCAGTTCTTC. As protein: CATSDLHLAGTHEQFF.

Only a few counts were recorded for this clonotype. The chain carries TRBV7-8 and TRBJ2-7, with 11 bases fitting TRBD2. The CDR3 has 15 residues. Germline V gene data show CDR1 as SGHVS and CDR2 as FQNEAQ. The ends lost 1 base at V and 11 bases at J; junction bases unmatched: 10. The CDR3 bases are TGTGCCAGCAGCTTAGAGGAACTAGCGGGAGAAATGAAGTACTTC. This codes for CASSLEELAGEMKYF.

This clonotype has only a few counts. This sequence joins TRBV29-1 and TRBJ1-4; maybe TRBD1 (5 bases). Trimming stripped 2 bases from V and 8 bases from J, with 18 bases between. Germline V gives CDR1 SQVTM, CDR2 ANQGSEA. CDR3 length: 15 amino acids. The CDR3 coding sequence is TGCAGCGTTGAAACTCCGCAGGGAGGTAGGGAAAAACTGTTTTTT. Translated, it gives CSVETPQGGREKLFF.

V is TRBV4-1 and J is TRBJ2-3; 9 nucleotides match TRBD2. Germline lookup yields CDR1 MGHRA and CDR2 YSYEKL. The CDR3 covers 15 residues. V lost 6 bases, J lost 6 bases, and 10 bases stayed unmatched. Written as DNA, the CDR3 is TGCGCCAGCAGTGTGACTAGCGGATTGGACGATACGCAGTATTTT. Amino acid sequence: CASSVTSGLDDTQYF.